This T cell receptor beta chain was identified in a study of CD8 T cells in Susac syndrome. Study context: Active disease was present in roughly 6 of the sequenced Susac syndrome patients, and remission in eight. Treatment at blood withdrawal was none, corticosteroids, or intravenous immunoglobulin alone in Susac syndrome patients.

Random hexamers served to reverse transcribe roughly 0.5 to 1 ug RNA. Each CDR3 protein gets one entry after TCRdb re-called the immunoSEQ multiplex PCR reads with MiXCR. The sample yields roughly 100,000 distinct CDR3 sequences, about 95% seen once. This CDR3 is built from 15 residues. In germline, CDR1 is DFQATT, CDR2 SNEGSKA (reference sequence). V shed 2 bases and J 1 base; nucleotides not matched to a gene: 7. TEMRA cells were FACS-enriched and CD8+ and CD4+ T cells negatively isolated. V is TRBV20-1 and J is TRBJ1-1; 7 bases agree with TRBD1. Sequenced input: CD8+ T cells from PBMCs. The origin of this receptor is a human donor with Susac syndrome. CDR3 in DNA: TGCAGTGCTAGACCTAACCGACAGGGGAACACTGAAGCTTTCTTT. Its translation is CSARPNRQGNTEAFF.